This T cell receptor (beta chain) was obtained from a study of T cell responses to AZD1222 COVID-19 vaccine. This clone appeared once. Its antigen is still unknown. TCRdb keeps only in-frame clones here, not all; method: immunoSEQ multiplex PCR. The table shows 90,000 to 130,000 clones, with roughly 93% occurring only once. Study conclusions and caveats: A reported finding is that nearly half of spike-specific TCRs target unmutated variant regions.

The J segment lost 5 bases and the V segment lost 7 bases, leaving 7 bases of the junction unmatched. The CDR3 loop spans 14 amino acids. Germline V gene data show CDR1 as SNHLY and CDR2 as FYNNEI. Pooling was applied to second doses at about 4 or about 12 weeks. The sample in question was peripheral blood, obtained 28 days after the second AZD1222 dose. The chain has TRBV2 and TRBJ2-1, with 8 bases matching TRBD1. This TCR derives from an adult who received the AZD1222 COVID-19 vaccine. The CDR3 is CASTRQGMDNEQFF. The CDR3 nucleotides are TGTGCCAGCACAAGACAGGGGATGGACAATGAGCAGTTCTTC.